Sequencing of this T cell receptor (beta chain) was carried out in a study of blood T cell repertoires in COVID-19. Study-level information: The United States, Italy and Spain provided the acute and convalescent COVID-19 samples. T cells, B-cell-depleted T cells, or PBMCs provided the cDNA or gDNA that served as material.

Original methodology: Cell counts per sample came from amplifying reference gene primers. Repertoires were generated with immunoSEQ multiplex PCR, while TCRdb's copy carries only in-frame clones and drops some. V and J calls and clone size are copied from that table; D and trimming were computed from the DNA. Of 110,000 or so clones detected, 70% to 90% appear once; the ten largest clones hold roughly 8.9%. The germline gives CDR1 SGHRS, CDR2 YFSETQ. V lost 2 bases and J 2 bases, leaving 10 bases between the germline ends. This CDR3 is built from 14 residues. The sequenced material came from peripheral blood. V usage is TRBV5-1 and J usage is TRBJ2-5; tentative D call: TRBD1 (5 bases). This TCR came from a woman in her seventies who had recovered from COVID-19. CDR3 nucleotides: TGCGCCAGCAGCTTCCGACAGTTACAAGAGACCCAGTACTTC. This encodes CASSFRQLQETQYF.